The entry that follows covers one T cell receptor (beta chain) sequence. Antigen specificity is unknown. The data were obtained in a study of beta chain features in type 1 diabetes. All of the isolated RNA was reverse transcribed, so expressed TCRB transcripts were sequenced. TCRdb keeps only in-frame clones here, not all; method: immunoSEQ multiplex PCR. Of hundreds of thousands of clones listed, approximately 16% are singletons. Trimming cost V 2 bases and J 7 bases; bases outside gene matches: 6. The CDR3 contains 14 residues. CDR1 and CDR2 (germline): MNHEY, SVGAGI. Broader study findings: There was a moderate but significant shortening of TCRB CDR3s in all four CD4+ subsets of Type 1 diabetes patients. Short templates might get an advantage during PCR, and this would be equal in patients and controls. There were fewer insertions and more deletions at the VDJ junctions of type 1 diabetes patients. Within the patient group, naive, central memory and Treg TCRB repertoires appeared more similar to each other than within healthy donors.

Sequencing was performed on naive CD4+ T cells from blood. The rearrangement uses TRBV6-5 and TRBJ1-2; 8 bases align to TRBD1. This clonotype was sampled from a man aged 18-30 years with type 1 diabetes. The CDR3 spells CASSYAGQVGGYTF. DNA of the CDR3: TGTGCCAGCAGTTACGCGGGACAGGTCGGTGGCTACACCTTC.